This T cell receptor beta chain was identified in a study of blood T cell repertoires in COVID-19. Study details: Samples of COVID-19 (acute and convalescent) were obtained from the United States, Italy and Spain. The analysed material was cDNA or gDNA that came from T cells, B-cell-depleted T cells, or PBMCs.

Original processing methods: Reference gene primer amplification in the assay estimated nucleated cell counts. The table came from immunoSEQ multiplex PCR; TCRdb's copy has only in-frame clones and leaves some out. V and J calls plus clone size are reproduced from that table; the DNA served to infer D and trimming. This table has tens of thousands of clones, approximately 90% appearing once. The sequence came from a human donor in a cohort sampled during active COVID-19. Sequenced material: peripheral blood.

DNA of the CDR3: TGTGCCAGCAAAATCGGGGACTTCCCGACTAAGCAGTACTTC. This translates into CASKIGDFPTKQYF. The V and J genes are TRBV6-5 and TRBJ2-7; perhaps TRBD2 as D (6 bases). Germline loops: CDR1 MNHEY, CDR2 SVGAGI. The V gene lost 7 bases and the J gene lost 8 bases, with 21 bases spanning the gap. The CDR3 is 14 amino acids.